This T cell receptor (beta chain) is from a study of T cells in localized non-small cell lung cancer. The study's findings and limits: Higher adjacent-lung clonality was associated with shorter survival. Exceeding tumor, uninvolved adjacent lung had the highest T cell clonality.

Germline V gene lookup returns CDR1 SGHNT and CDR2 YENEEA. After removal of 3 bases from V and 4 bases from J, the junction contained 6 bases not matched to a gene. CDR3 length: 16 amino acids. Produced via immunoSEQ multiplex PCR; TCRdb's table is partial and in-frame only. The repertoire includes about 3,000 clones, 20% to 30% of them detected once, and less than 20% sits in the top ten. This clone was found a few times. No antigen is known for it. The source material was lung tumor tissue, sampled before any cancer treatment. This TCR came from a man between 40 and 69 years old with stage III lung adenocarcinoma. The chain couples TRBV11-3 to TRBJ2-5; TRBD2 aligns across 12 bases. The CDR3 sequence: CASSFRASGGAETQYF. The DNA for the CDR3 is TGTGCCAGCAGCTTTCGGGCTAGCGGGGGGGCAGAGACCCAGTACTTC.